Listed here are 28 T cell receptor beta chains from one sample, sequenced in a study of CD8 T cells in Susac syndrome. RNA totalling roughly 0.5 to 1 ug underwent reverse transcription with random hexamers. TCRdb re-analysed the immunoSEQ multiplex PCR reads in MiXCR, keeping a single row per CDR3 protein. The top ten clones hold approximately 0.52% of a sample with approximately 77,000 distinct CDR3 sequences, 85% to 95% of them seen once. Sequencing used CD4+ T cells from PBMCs. The receptor set was obtained from a human donor with Susac syndrome.

The rearrangement links TRBV11-2 to TRBJ2-5; unclear D gene. CDR1 is SGHAT and CDR2 is FQNNGV in the germline V gene. The V and J ends lost 1 base and 3 bases respectively, with 6 bases between them. The CDR3 extends over 13 amino acids. CDR3 residues: CASSLGRKETQYF. CDR3 in DNA: TGTGCCAGCAGCTTAGGCAGGAAAGAGACCCAGTACTTC.

The rearrangement uses TRBV7-2 and TRBJ2-5; 13 nucleotides line up with TRBD2. The CDR3 totals 14 residues. Unmatched junction bases numbered 4, after V lost 10 bases and J lost 2 bases. Germline CDR1 is SGHTA and CDR2 is FQGNSA. CDR3 in DNA: TGTGCCACCCGACTAGCGGGGGGTCAAGAGACCCAGTACTTC. Protein sequence: CATRLAGGQETQYF.

This chain links TRBV4-2 with TRBJ2-7; no definite D call. The ends were cut back, 0 bases at V and 3 bases at J, with 9 bases in the middle. Germline CDR1 reads LGHNA; CDR2 reads YNFKEQ. The CDR3 is made up of 14 amino acids. Here the CDR3 reads CASSQDLGGYEQYF. DNA of the CDR3: TGTGCCAGCAGCCAAGATCTTGGTGGCTACGAGCAGTACTTC.

The J gene is TRBJ2-7, the V gene TRBV5-6, with D tentatively TRBD1 (5 bases). The germline CDR1 and CDR2 sequences are SGHDT and YYEEEE. With 0 bases removed from V and 2 bases from J, the gap between germline ends came to 12 bases. The CDR3 extends over 15 amino acids. The DNA for the CDR3 is TGTGCCAGCAGCTTGGTTACAGGAAAAGCCTACGAGCAGTACTTC. Amino acid sequence: CASSLVTGKAYEQYF.

The chain links TRBV20-1 to TRBJ1-2, with a weak D call TRBD1 (5 bases). This CDR3 is 14 amino acids long. Deletions cut 1 base from V and 1 base from J, with 10 bases between. Germline V lookup: CDR1 DFQATT, CDR2 SNEGSKA (reference sequence). CDR3 coding DNA: TGCAGTGCTAGAGGCGCAGGGCGTAACTATGGCTACACCTTC. Its protein product is CSARGAGRNYGYTF.

The rearrangement links TRBV6-5 to TRBJ2-7, with D hard to call. V was trimmed by 0 bases and J by 7 bases, leaving 4 bases between them. The CDR3 has 11 amino acids. Per germline, CDR1 MNHEY and CDR2 SVGAGI. CDR3 in DNA: TGTGCCAGCAGTTACTCGAAAGAGCAGTACTTC. This gives the protein CASSYSKEQYF.

This chain connects TRBV15 to TRBJ1-4; unclear D gene. Per germline, CDR1 LNHNV and CDR2 YYDKDF (reference sequence). V lost 0 bases, J lost 8 bases, and 16 bases lay in between. CDR3 length: 16 residues. CDR3 DNA sequence: TGTGCCACCAGCAGAGACTACCTGGACGTACAAGAAAAACTGTTTTTT. This translates into CATSRDYLDVQEKLFF.

DNA of the CDR3: TGCAGCGCCTACCGGGAGGGGGGTGGCTACACCTTC. This gives the protein CSAYREGGGYTF. V is TRBV29-1 and J is TRBJ1-2, with D possibly TRBD1 on 6 matching bases. With 7 bases removed from V and 7 bases from J, the gap between germline ends came to 16 bases. The CDR3 totals 12 residues. Per germline, CDR1 SQVTM and CDR2 ANQGSEA.

CDR3 sequence (DNA): TGTGCCAGCAGAATCAACCACAGGAGGGAGACCCAGTACTTC. Amino acid sequence: CASRINHRRETQYF. This chain joins TRBV27 and TRBJ2-5; either TRBD1 or TRBD2 may supply D (5 bases each). The V and J ends lost 6 bases and 5 bases respectively, with 16 bases between them. Looked up from germline, CDR1 is MNHEY and CDR2 is SMNVEV (reference sequence). The CDR3 loop spans 14 amino acids.

J is TRBJ1-1 and V is TRBV20-1; 11 bases align to TRBD1. The CDR3 spans 15 residues. Germline CDR1 reads DFQATT; CDR2 reads SNEGSKA (reference sequence). V trimming: 5 bases; J trimming: 3 bases; junction bases outside the gene matches: 8. CDR3 sequence: CSAWTGGASYTEAFF. CDR3 nucleotide sequence: TGCAGTGCTTGGACAGGGGGCGCGTCTTACACTGAAGCTTTCTTT.

The chain uses TRBV12-3 or TRBV12-4 and TRBJ2-5, with D perhaps TRBD2 (7 bases). The CDR3 covers 13 residues. The V end was cut by 3 bases, the J end by 4 bases, with 9 bases between. The CDR3 here is CASSFGGPETQYF. The CDR3 nucleotides are TGTGCCAGCAGTTTCGGGGGGCCAGAGACCCAGTACTTC.

This sequence joins TRBV25-1 and TRBJ2-7; D is perhaps TRBD2 (5 bases). CDR1 MGHDK and CDR2 SYGVNS come from the germline V gene. V lost 6 bases and J 2 bases, leaving 8 bases between the germline ends. The length of the CDR3 is 12 residues. In DNA, the CDR3 is TGTGCCAGCAGGGACTGGACCTACGAGCAGTACTTC. Protein sequence: CASRDWTYEQYF.

The chain recombines TRBV29-1 with TRBJ2-3; 7 nucleotides agree with TRBD2. The V gene's germline CDR1 is SQVTM and CDR2 ANQGSEA. The CDR3 covers 13 residues. After removal of 4 bases from V and 3 bases from J, the junction contained 4 bases not matched to a gene. The CDR3 region is CSVGEGRTDTQYF. In nucleotides, the CDR3 is TGCAGCGTTGGGGAGGGGAGGACAGATACGCAGTATTTT.

This clonotype appeared once. The gene calls are TRBV19 and TRBJ1-2; 7 positions agree with TRBD1. V was clipped by 5 bases and J by 8 bases; unmatched bases: 5. CDR3 length: 12 amino acids. CDR1 and CDR2 from the germline V gene are LNHDA and SQIVND (reference sequence). In DNA form, the CDR3 reads TGTGCCAGTAGTGTCACAGGGGCCGGCTACACCTTC. Translated, it gives CASSVTGAGYTF.

This chain connects TRBV30 to TRBJ2-1; 12 bases agree with TRBD2. This CDR3 region has 15 residues. The germline gives CDR1 GTSNPN, CDR2 SVGIG (reference sequence). V was clipped by 4 bases and J by 8 bases; unmatched bases: 9. This CDR3 is CAWNRLAGVPDEQFF. CDR3 sequence (DNA): TGTGCCTGGAACCGACTAGCGGGAGTACCCGATGAGCAGTTCTTC.

The chain uses TRBV16 and TRBJ1-1, with 9 bases that match TRBD1. In germline, CDR1 is KGHSY, CDR2 FQNENV. CDR3 length equals 16 residues. V was clipped by 2 bases and J by 6 bases; unmatched bases: 10. The CDR3 nucleotides are TGTGCCAGCAGCCAAAACTTGGGGACAGGGCGATCTGAAGCTTTCTTT. Its protein product is CASSQNLGTGRSEAFF.

This chain links TRBV28 with TRBJ1-2, with D possibly matching TRBD1 (6 bases). Trimming stripped 10 bases from V and 8 bases from J, with 17 bases between. The germline gives CDR1 MDHEN, CDR2 SYDVKM. This CDR3 is 12 amino acids long. As DNA, the CDR3 is TGTGCCACCAACCTCCAGGGGAAAGGCTACACCTTC. This translates into CATNLQGKGYTF.

CDR3 sequence (DNA): TGTGCCACCAACAGGGGGGAGAGGGATGAGCAGTTCTTC. The encoded protein is CATNRGERDEQFF. The chain carries TRBV24-1 and TRBJ2-1, with 8 positions matching TRBD1. Losses at the gene ends were 8 bases for V and 8 bases for J; bases not matched to a gene: 7. The CDR3 runs 13 residues. Germline CDR1 KGHDR, CDR2 SFDVKD.

The chain recombines TRBV7-2 with TRBJ2-5, with D possibly TRBD1 on 5 matching bases. The germline V and J ends were trimmed by 5 bases and 5 bases, with 18 bases remaining between them. The CDR3 extends over 15 amino acids. Germline V gene data show CDR1 as SGHTA and CDR2 as FQGNSA. The CDR3 sequence: CASSRQGGTGETQYF. In DNA, the CDR3 is TGTGCCAGCAGCCGGCAGGGCGGTACTGGGGAGACCCAGTACTTC.

The gene calls are TRBV11-3 and TRBJ1-2; D is undetermined. CDR3 length: 11 residues. CDR1 is SGHNT, CDR2 YENEEA, per germline. Trimming took off 1 base at V and 7 bases at J, with 4 bases between the two ends. The chain's CDR3 is CASSLAGGYTF. DNA for the CDR3: TGTGCCAGCAGCTTAGCGGGTGGCTACACCTTC.

V is TRBV19 and J is TRBJ1-5; D call uncertain. The length of the CDR3 is 17 residues. The germline V and J ends were trimmed by 4 bases and 8 bases, with 24 bases remaining between them. Germline lookup yields CDR1 LNHDA and CDR2 SQIVND (reference sequence). DNA of the CDR3: TGTGCCAGTAGTACCAAGAACTCCGTCATGATTTCCAAGCCCCAGCATTTT. Translation gives CASSTKNSVMISKPQHF.

The chain uses TRBV7-9 and TRBJ2-4; D gene unclear. This CDR3 is 11 amino acids long. In germline, CDR1 is SEHNR, CDR2 FQNEAQ (reference sequence). Trimming removed 4 bases from V and 6 bases from J, with 4 bases in between. The CDR3 nucleotides read TGTGCCAGCAGCTGGGGAAACATTCAGTACTTC. Translation gives CASSWGNIQYF.

The count of this clonotype is one. This chain uses TRBV27 with TRBJ1-1; the D is unclear. The V end was cut by 6 bases, the J end by 3 bases, with 11 bases between. The CDR3 is 13 residues long. CDR1 is MNHEY, CDR2 SMNVEV, per germline (reference sequence). CDR3 protein: CASRWTEDTEAFF. CDR3 coding DNA: TGTGCCAGCAGATGGACGGAAGACACTGAAGCTTTCTTT.

In DNA, the CDR3 is TGCAGTGCTAGAGAAACAGGTTACAATCAGCCCCAGCATTTT. Its protein is CSARETGYNQPQHF. The rearrangement joins TRBV20-1 to TRBJ1-5; tentative D call: TRBD1 (5 bases). The V gene lost 0 bases and the J gene lost 3 bases, with 9 bases spanning the gap. This CDR3 spans 14 amino acids. Germline values: CDR1 DFQATT, CDR2 SNEGSKA (reference sequence).

The chain uses TRBV7-9 and TRBJ2-2, with TRBD1 matching 7 bases. V gave up 3 bases and J gave up 6 bases; unmatched junction bases: 1. Per germline, CDR1 SEHNR and CDR2 FQNEAQ (reference sequence). The CDR3 loop spans 13 amino acids. CDR3 sequence: CASSFQGAGELFF. The CDR3 bases are TGTGCCAGCAGCTTTCAGGGGGCCGGGGAGCTGTTTTTT.

A word on this clonotype: An end of the junction does not agree with germline; a read error may underlie this. CDR3 DNA: TGTGCCAGCAGTTTGGGGGGCTTGGGCACAGATACGCAGTATTTT. Translation: CASSLGGLGTDTQYF. V and J are TRBV5-4 and TRBJ2-3; D assignment may be TRBD1 or TRBD2 (6 bases each). Germline V CDR1 and CDR2: SGHNT, YYREEE (reference sequence). This CDR3 contains 15 residues.

The chain carries TRBV4-2 and TRBJ2-5; 11 bases agree with TRBD2. Trimming at V came to 4 bases and at J to 2 bases, leaving 6 bases not matched to a gene. Germline values: CDR1 LGHNA, CDR2 YNFKEQ. The CDR3 has 16 amino acids. The CDR3: CASSPSSGGTQETQYF. For the CDR3, the DNA is TGTGCCAGCAGCCCATCTAGCGGGGGGACACAAGAGACCCAGTACTTC.

This clonotype has just one count. This sequence joins TRBV20-1 and TRBJ2-1, with D perhaps TRBD2 (5 bases). The CDR3 has 14 residues. CDR1 is DFQATT, CDR2 SNEGSKA, per germline (reference sequence). Trimming removed 3 bases from V and 6 bases from J, with 15 bases in between. The CDR3 sequence is CSASRTGVPNEQFF. The CDR3 DNA reads as TGCAGTGCTAGTCGGACTGGAGTACCCAATGAGCAGTTCTTC.